Shown below are 29 T cell receptor beta chains from a single sample sequenced in a study of regulatory T cells in long-lasting Graves disease. Regarding time point: newly diagnosed GD, antithyroid drugs for less than 3 months. Preparation of the TCR library used RNA extracted from PBMCs. HTBI primers from iRepertoire and Arm-PCR of CDR3 regions yielded the TCR beta libraries. TCRdb re-called the multiplex PCR reads with MiXCR, one entry per CDR3 protein. The data contain about 420,000 distinct CDR3 sequences, around 15% of them singletons. This same sample was also taken into another study, of T cells in Graves' hyperthyroidism and ophthalmopathy.

The sequences come from peripheral blood mononuclear cells (PBMCs), collected at new diagnosis, from a patient treated with antithyroid drugs. The receptors shown here come from a woman aged 18-29 years with Graves disease.

This clonotype was recorded many times. This sequence joins TRBV2 and TRBJ1-1; TRBD1 agrees at 10 bases. Germline V gives CDR1 SNHLY, CDR2 FYNNEI. The CDR3 covers 13 residues. J lost 6 bases, V lost 9 bases, and 7 bases had no gene match. The CDR3 loop reads CASRRTGGAEAFF. Written as DNA, the CDR3 is TGTGCCAGTCGGCGGACAGGGGGAGCTGAAGCTTTCTTT.

The J gene is TRBJ2-1, the V gene TRBV12-3 or TRBV12-4, with D perhaps being TRBD1 or TRBD2 (5 bases each). The CDR3 has 15 residues. The V and J ends lost 5 bases and 3 bases respectively, with 14 bases between them. CDR3: CASSPDGAFYNEQFF. In DNA, the CDR3 is TGTGCCAGCAGTCCCGACGGGGCCTTCTACAATGAGCAGTTCTTC.

The chain combines TRBV7-9 with TRBJ2-2; D gene ambiguous. V lost 5 bases to trimming and J lost 6 bases, with 13 bases between them. The CDR3 is made up of 14 amino acids. Germline V gene data show CDR1 as SEHNR and CDR2 as FQNEAQ (reference sequence). The CDR3 sequence: CASSQRLGSGELFF. In DNA, the CDR3 is TGTGCCAGCAGCCAGCGTTTGGGTTCCGGGGAGCTGTTTTTT.

This chain's CDR3 is CASHGGGYEQYF. The DNA of the CDR3 is TGTGCCAGCCACGGAGGGGGCTACGAGCAGTACTTC. The chain employs TRBV5-6 and TRBJ2-7; perhaps D is TRBD1 or TRBD2 (6 bases each). Germline lookup yields CDR1 SGHDT and CDR2 YYEEEE. The CDR3 covers 12 residues. Trimming removed 7 bases from V and 3 bases from J, with 11 bases in between.

This clonotype was detected ten times or more. This chain connects TRBV6-1 to TRBJ2-1; D remains ambiguous. This CDR3 is built from 15 residues. The ends were cut back, 9 bases at V and 0 bases at J, with 15 bases in the middle. Germline V CDR1 and CDR2: MNHNS, SASEGT. The CDR3: CASSPSQSSYNEQFF. DNA for the CDR3: TGTGCCAGTTCGCCAAGTCAGAGCTCCTACAATGAGCAGTTCTTC.

This clonotype has a handful of counts. The chain uses TRBV5-1 and TRBJ2-5, with 7 bases that match TRBD1. The J segment lost 5 bases and the V segment lost 2 bases, leaving 6 bases of the junction unmatched. Germline CDR1 is SGHRS and CDR2 is YFSETQ. There are 14 residues in the CDR3. Here the CDR3 DNA reads TGCGCCAGCAGCTTCGGACAGGTGGGGGAGACCCAGTACTTC. It specifies CASSFGQVGETQYF.

This clonotype was counted ten times or more. The chain carries TRBV28 and TRBJ2-7; D gene uncertain. The CDR3 has 12 residues. From germline, CDR1 is MDHEN and CDR2 SYDVKM. V gave up 5 bases and J gave up 6 bases, with 11 bases separating them. CDR3 nucleotide sequence: TGTGCCAGCAGTACCCTGCTAAGCGAGCAGTACTTC. The encoded protein is CASSTLLSEQYF.

In this sample, this clonotype turned up a few times. The chain is built from TRBV5-4 and TRBJ1-1, with 7 positions matching TRBD1. CDR3 length: 14 amino acids. CDR1 is SGHNT and CDR2 is YYREEE in the germline V gene (reference sequence). V dropped 1 base and J dropped 4; count of bases not matched to a gene: 4. CDR3 residues: CASSLRDRGTEAFF. As DNA, the CDR3 is TGTGCCAGCAGCTTGAGGGACAGAGGCACTGAAGCTTTCTTT.

This clonotype was observed many times. The chain couples TRBV7-9 to TRBJ2-7; possibly TRBD1 or TRBD2 for D (7 bases each). The V and J ends lost 5 bases and 4 bases respectively, with 12 bases between them. This CDR3 has 13 amino acids. Germline V gene data show CDR1 as SEHNR and CDR2 as FQNEAQ (reference sequence). For the CDR3, the DNA is TGTGCCAGCAGCGACAGGGAGGGATACGAGCAGTACTTC. The encoded protein is CASSDREGYEQYF.

This clonotype showed up many times. The genes are TRBV7-9 and TRBJ2-1, with 9 positions matching TRBD1. V dropped 6 bases and J dropped 9; count of bases not matched to a gene: 9. The CDR3 has 14 residues. In germline, CDR1 is SEHNR, CDR2 FQNEAQ (reference sequence). CDR3 amino acids: CASRSTGTGTEQFF. In DNA form, the CDR3 reads TGTGCCAGCAGAAGCACCGGGACAGGGACTGAGCAGTTCTTC.

The V and J genes are TRBV18 and TRBJ2-5; possibly TRBD2 for D (5 bases). V dropped 3 bases and J dropped 1 base, with 12 bases sitting between them. From germline, CDR1 is KGHSH and CDR2 LQKENI. The CDR3 length is 15 residues. Here the CDR3 reads CASSPNTGVQETQYF. The CDR3 DNA follows: TGTGCCAGCTCACCGAATACCGGGGTCCAAGAGACCCAGTACTTC. Full variable domain (remainder filled in from reference TRBV18 and TRBJ2-5): NAGVMQNPRHLVRRRGQEARLRCSPMKGHSHVYWYRQLPEEGLKFMVYLQKENIIDESGMPKERFSAEFPKEGPSILRIQQVVRGDSAAYFCASSPNTGVQETQYFGPGTRLLVL.

This clonotype was observed a handful of times. One junction end disagrees with the germline gene, perhaps due to a read error. The rearrangement uses TRBV7-9 and TRBJ2-1, with TRBD1 matching over 9 bases. The CDR3 is made up of 12 amino acids. Germline CDR1 reads SEHNR; CDR2 reads FQNEAQ (reference sequence). The CDR3 bases are TGTGCCAGCAGCCCAACAGGGGGCGAGCAGTCCTTC. Translation gives CASSPTGGEQSF. Combining the CDR3 with reference TRBV7-9 and TRBJ2-1 gives the whole variable domain DTGVSQNPRHKITKRGQNVTFRCDPISEHNRLYWYRQTLGQGPEFLTYFQNEAQLEKSRLLSDRFSAERPKGSFSTLEIQRTEQGDSAMYLCASSPTGGEQSFGPGTRLTVL.

The J gene is TRBJ2-1, the V gene TRBV6-2 or TRBV6-3, with a tentative D call TRBD2 (5 bases). V lost 6 bases and J 0 bases, leaving 15 bases between the germline ends. Germline V gives CDR1 MNHEY, CDR2 SVGEGT. CDR3 size: 16 residues. The CDR3 spells CASRSLALFSYNEQFF. Here the CDR3 DNA reads TGTGCCAGCAGATCTCTAGCCCTATTCTCCTACAATGAGCAGTTCTTC.

This clonotype was counted ten times or more. The chain combines TRBV5-1 with TRBJ2-1; TRBD2 matches at 11 bases. V was clipped by 4 bases and J by 2 bases; unmatched bases: 14. The CDR3 totals 19 residues. CDR1 and CDR2 from the germline V gene are SGHRS and YFSETQ. The CDR3 region is CASSNRRVAGGGPYNEQFF. As DNA, the CDR3 is TGCGCCAGCAGCAATCGGAGGGTAGCGGGAGGGGGTCCCTACAATGAGCAGTTCTTC.

Points on this clonotype: The CDR3 ends on some other residue instead of the conserved phenylalanine or tryptophan, so this is likely a read error. This chain connects TRBV11-2 to TRBJ2-3, with 15 nucleotides matching TRBD2. Per germline, CDR1 SGHAT and CDR2 FQNNGV. The CDR3 has 15 amino acids. The CDR3 is CASSSGLAGGDRQYV. In nucleotides, the CDR3 is TGTGCCAGCAGCTCGGGACTAGCGGGAGGAGATAGGCAGTATGTT.

This clonotype was counted between two and nine times. The rearrangement joins TRBV27 to TRBJ2-6; D unclear. Germline V gene sequence: CDR1 MNHEY, CDR2 SMNVEV (reference sequence). The CDR3 extends over 13 amino acids. Trimming pared 6 bases from V and 1 base from J, leaving 4 bases between. CDR3 region: CASRISGANVLTF. The CDR3 DNA is TGTGCCAGCAGGATATCTGGGGCCAACGTCCTGACTTTC. Looking up the rest from reference TRBV27 and TRBJ2-6 gives the full variable domain: EAQVTQNPRYLITVTGKKLTVTCSQNMNHEYMSWYRQDPGLGLRQIYYSMNVEVTDKGDVPEGYKVSRKEKRNFPLILESPSPNQTSLYFCASRISGANVLTFGAGSRLTVL.

The J gene is TRBJ1-3, the V gene TRBV4-3; possibly TRBD1 for D (5 bases). Germline values: CDR1 LGHNA, CDR2 YSLEER. This CDR3 has 16 residues. With 4 bases removed from V and 2 bases from J, the gap between germline ends came to 15 bases. CDR3 sequence reads: CASSPQTVYTGNTIYF. Here the CDR3 DNA reads TGCGCCAGCAGCCCACAGACAGTGTACACTGGAAACACCATATATTTT.

At least ten counts were recorded for this clonotype. The chain uses TRBV28 and TRBJ2-3, with 7 nucleotides matching TRBD2. The CDR3 runs to 15 residues. Germline CDR1 is MDHEN and CDR2 is SYDVKM. The V and J ends lost 5 bases and 0 bases, in that order; junction bases with no gene match: 5. The CDR3 sequence is CASSPPAGSTDTQYF. CDR3 bases: TGTGCCAGCAGTCCCCCAGCGGGAAGCACAGATACGCAGTATTTT.

This clonotype was counted ten times or more. This chain connects TRBV28 to TRBJ2-1, with D possibly being TRBD2 (5 bases). Germline loops: CDR1 MDHEN, CDR2 SYDVKM. V was trimmed by 5 bases and J by 7 bases, leaving 21 bases between them. This CDR3 is built from 16 residues. The CDR3 DNA reads TGTGCCAGCAGTAGCGTCTTGGGAGCCGGATGGAATGAGCAGTTCTTC. The encoded protein is CASSSVLGAGWNEQFF. Full variable domain (outside the CDR3, taken from reference TRBV28 and TRBJ2-1): DVKVTQSSRYLVKRTGEKVFLECVQDMDHENMFWYRQDPGLGLRLIYFSYDVKMKEKGDIPEGYSVSREKKERFSLILESASTNQTSMYLCASSSVLGAGWNEQFFGPGTRLTVL.

This clonotype was seen ten or more times. The chain joins TRBV3-1 to TRBJ1-5, with 8 positions matching TRBD1. CDR3 length: 15 amino acids. CDR1 is LGHDT, CDR2 YNNKEL, per germline (reference sequence). V lost 4 bases and J lost 2; bases outside the gene matches: 4. The CDR3 sequence: CASSLSDRGNQPQHF. The DNA for the CDR3 is TGTGCCAGCAGCCTTTCGGACAGGGGCAATCAGCCCCAGCATTTT.

This clonotype was found many times. The CDR3 region has the DNA TGTGCTAGTGGTTTCGGGGGGAATCAGCCCCAGCATTTT. Translation gives CASGFGGNQPQHF. V is TRBV12-5 and J is TRBJ1-5; D possibly corresponds to TRBD1 (5 bases). CDR3 length: 13 amino acids. The germline gives CDR1 LGHNT, CDR2 FRNRAP. Trimming took 3 bases from V and 4 from J, leaving 7 bases between them.

J is TRBJ2-3 and V is TRBV6-1, with TRBD2 identical over 9 bases. Germline V gene data show CDR1 as MNHNS and CDR2 as SASEGT. The CDR3 sequence is 16 residues long. Unmatched junction bases numbered 10, after V lost 5 bases and J lost 4 bases. The CDR3 DNA is TGTGCCAGCAGTAATACGGGACTAGCTAAATCAGATACGCAGTATTTT. This sequence encodes CASSNTGLAKSDTQYF.

The chain employs TRBV11-1 and TRBJ2-1; D may match TRBD1 or TRBD2 (6 bases each). V was clipped by 5 bases and J by 6 bases, with 14 bases between them. CDR1 is SGHAT and CDR2 is FQDESV in the germline V gene (reference sequence). This CDR3 has 14 residues. For the CDR3, the DNA is TGTGCCAGCAGCACCTTAGGGGGAGGCAATGAGCAGTTCTTC. Encoded protein: CASSTLGGGNEQFF.

This sequence joins TRBV9 and TRBJ2-3, with 7 bases that match TRBD2. This CDR3 has 16 residues. Per the germline V gene, CDR1 is SGDLS and CDR2 is YYNGEE. After removal of 2 bases from V and 0 bases from J, the junction contained 6 bases not matched to a gene. As DNA, the CDR3 is TGTGCCAGCAGCGTTCCTAGCGGACTAAGCACAGATACGCAGTATTTT. Its translation: CASSVPSGLSTDTQYF.

The chain uses TRBV4-3 and TRBJ2-3; no clear D. The V and J ends lost 1 base and 2 bases respectively, with 10 bases between them. Germline CDR1 is LGHNA and CDR2 is YSLEER. The CDR3 has 15 residues. CDR3 sequence: CASSQASPHTDTQYF. CDR3 nucleotides: TGCGCCAGCAGCCAAGCTTCCCCCCACACAGATACGCAGTATTTT.

The chain is built from TRBV29-1 and TRBJ2-5; D possibly corresponds to TRBD2 (5 bases). Germline values: CDR1 SQVTM, CDR2 ANQGSEA. Trimming stripped 4 bases from V and 3 bases from J, with 9 bases between. CDR3 length equals 12 residues. The chain's CDR3 is CSVVPGEETQYF. Here the CDR3 DNA reads TGCAGCGTTGTCCCCGGGGAAGAGACCCAGTACTTC.

This clonotype was observed at least ten times. The chain recombines TRBV2 with TRBJ2-3, with 14 bases aligning to TRBD2. Germline V gene sequence: CDR1 SNHLY, CDR2 FYNNEI. The CDR3 sequence is 17 residues long. Trimming took 6 bases from V and 4 from J; bases not matched to a gene: 9. The CDR3 sequence: CASRPGLAGVEADTQYF. The CDR3 nucleotides read TGTGCCAGCAGACCGGGACTAGCGGGAGTAGAGGCAGATACGCAGTATTTT.

This clonotype has a count of ten or more. Being one base from a much bigger clone, this may be a read error. V is TRBV12-3 or TRBV12-4 and J is TRBJ2-3; tentative D call: TRBD2 (6 bases). This CDR3 is 15 amino acids long. V dropped 3 bases and J dropped 4 bases, with 14 bases sitting between them. CDR3 DNA sequence: TGTGCCAGCAGTTTTTTCGGGAGAACCGCAGATACGCAGTATTTT. It encodes CASSFFGRTADTQYF.

This clonotype was seen ten or more times. V gene TRBV24-1 combines with J gene TRBJ2-3, with TRBD1 identical over 7 bases. The CDR3 consists of 16 residues. With V trimmed by 4 bases and J by 0 bases, 6 bases remained unmatched. CDR1 is KGHDR, CDR2 SFDVKD, per germline. CDR3: CATSESGTDSTDTQYF. The DNA of the CDR3 is TGTGCCACCAGTGAATCCGGGACAGATAGCACAGATACGCAGTATTTT.